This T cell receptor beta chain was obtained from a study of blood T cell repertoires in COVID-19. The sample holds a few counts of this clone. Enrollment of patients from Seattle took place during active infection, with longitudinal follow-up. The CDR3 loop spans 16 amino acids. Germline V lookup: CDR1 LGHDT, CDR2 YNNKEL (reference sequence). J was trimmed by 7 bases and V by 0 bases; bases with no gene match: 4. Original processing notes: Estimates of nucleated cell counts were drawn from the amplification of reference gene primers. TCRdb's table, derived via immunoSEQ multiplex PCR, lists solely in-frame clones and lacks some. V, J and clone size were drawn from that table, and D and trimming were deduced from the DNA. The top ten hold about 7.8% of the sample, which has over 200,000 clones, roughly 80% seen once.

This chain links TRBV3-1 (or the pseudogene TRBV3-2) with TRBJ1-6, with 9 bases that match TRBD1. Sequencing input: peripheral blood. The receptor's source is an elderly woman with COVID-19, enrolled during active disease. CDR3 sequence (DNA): TGTGCCAGCAGCCAAGATGGTGGGACAGGGAATTCACCCCTCCACTTT. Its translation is CASSQDGGTGNSPLHF.